This T cell receptor (beta chain) was identified in a study of long-term antiretroviral therapy in people with HIV. As for the study in general: The 2015 recommendation for immediate ART came about a decade after the earliest samples. Study-wide findings and caveats: Blood specimens, gathered between about 2004 and 2018, were possibly obtained under older ART regimens.

Germline V gives CDR1 SGHDT, CDR2 YYEEEE. Trimming shortened V by 6 bases and J by 4 bases, and 22 bases separated the two germline ends. CDR3 length equals 16 residues. Every donor had one or more pre-ART and two or more post-ART PBMC samples. For this clone: Its antigen is not known.

At survey level, the immunoSEQ assay was run in its v3.0 version. TCRdb's table, derived via immunoSEQ multiplex PCR, lists solely in-frame clones and lacks some. The profile shows approximately 19,000 clones, roughly 87% of them singletons. The TCR sequence derives from a man between 18 and 29 years old with HIV. The chain is built from TRBV5-6 and TRBJ1-2, with D perhaps TRBD1 (6 bases). The sample in question was unsorted PBMCs, obtained 2.1 years after starting antiretroviral therapy. The CDR3 DNA reads as TGTGCCAGCAACTACTACCGGCTGGGGGCGGTCTATGGCTACACCTTC. Its protein is CASNYYRLGAVYGYTF.